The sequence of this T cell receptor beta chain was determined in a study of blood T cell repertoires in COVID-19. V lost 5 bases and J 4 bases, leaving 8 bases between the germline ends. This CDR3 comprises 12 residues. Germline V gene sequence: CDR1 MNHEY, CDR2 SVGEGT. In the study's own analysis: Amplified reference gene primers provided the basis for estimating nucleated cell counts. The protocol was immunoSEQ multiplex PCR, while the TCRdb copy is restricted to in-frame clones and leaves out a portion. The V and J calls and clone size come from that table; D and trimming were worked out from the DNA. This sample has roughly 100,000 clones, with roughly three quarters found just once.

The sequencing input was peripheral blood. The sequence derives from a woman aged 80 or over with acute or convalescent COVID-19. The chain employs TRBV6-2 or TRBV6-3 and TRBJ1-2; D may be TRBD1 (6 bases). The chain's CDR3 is CASSLTGYGYTF. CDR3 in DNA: TGTGCCAGCAGTCTGACAGGCTATGGCTACACCTTC.